This TCR beta chain was obtained from a study of blood T cell repertoires in COVID-19. Study summary: The United States, Italy and Spain supplied acute and convalescent COVID-19 samples. The analysed material was cDNA or gDNA that came from T cells, B-cell-depleted T cells, or PBMCs.

In the original workflow: Researchers report that nucleated cell counts were estimated from reference gene primer amplification. This table comes from immunoSEQ multiplex PCR, and its TCRdb copy is limited to in-frame clones, with some not included. V, J and clone size were drawn from that table, and D and trimming were deduced from the DNA. The data contain roughly 71,000 clones, 83% of them singletons. V was clipped by 4 bases and J by 2 bases, with 14 bases between them. The CDR3 contains 15 residues. Germline V gene lookup returns CDR1 MRHNA and CDR2 SNTAGT. This TCR was sampled from a woman of 80 years or more with acute or convalescent COVID-19. Sequences were obtained from peripheral blood. The chain couples TRBV6-4 to TRBJ1-2; D is possibly TRBD1 (5 bases). Written as DNA, the CDR3 is TGTGCCAGCAGTGTGACAGATCGTACCAACTATGGCTACACCTTC. This codes for CASSVTDRTNYGYTF.